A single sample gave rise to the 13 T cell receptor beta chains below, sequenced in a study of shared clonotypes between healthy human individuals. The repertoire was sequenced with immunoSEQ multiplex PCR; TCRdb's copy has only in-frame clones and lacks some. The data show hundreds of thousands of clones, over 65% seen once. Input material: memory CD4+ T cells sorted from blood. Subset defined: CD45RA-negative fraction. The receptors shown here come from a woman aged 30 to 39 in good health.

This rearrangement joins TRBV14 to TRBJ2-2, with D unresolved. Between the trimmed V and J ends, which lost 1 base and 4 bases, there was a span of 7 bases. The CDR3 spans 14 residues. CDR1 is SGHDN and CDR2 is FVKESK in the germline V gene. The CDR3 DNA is TGTGCCAGCAGCCAAGCAGTTGGCACCGGGGAGCTGTTTTTT. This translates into CASSQAVGTGELFF.

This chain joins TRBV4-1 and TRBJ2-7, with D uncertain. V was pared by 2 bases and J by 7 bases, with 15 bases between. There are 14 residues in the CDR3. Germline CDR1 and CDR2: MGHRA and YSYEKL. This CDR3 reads CASSQQTTSGEQYF. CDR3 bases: TGCGCCAGCAGCCAACAAACCACCTCTGGGGAGCAGTACTTC.

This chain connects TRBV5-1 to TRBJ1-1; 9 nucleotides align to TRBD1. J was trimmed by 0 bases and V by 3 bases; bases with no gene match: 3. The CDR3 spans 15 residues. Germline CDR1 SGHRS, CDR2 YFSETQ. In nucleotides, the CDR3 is TGCGCCAGCAGCTGGGACAGGGTCATGAACACTGAAGCTTTCTTT. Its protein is CASSWDRVMNTEAFF.

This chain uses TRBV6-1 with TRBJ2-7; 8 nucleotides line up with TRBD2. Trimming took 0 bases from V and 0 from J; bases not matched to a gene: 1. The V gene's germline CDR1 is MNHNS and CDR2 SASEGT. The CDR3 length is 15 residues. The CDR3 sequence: CASSEASGSSYEQYF. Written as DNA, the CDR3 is TGTGCCAGCAGTGAAGCGAGCGGGAGCTCCTACGAGCAGTACTTC.

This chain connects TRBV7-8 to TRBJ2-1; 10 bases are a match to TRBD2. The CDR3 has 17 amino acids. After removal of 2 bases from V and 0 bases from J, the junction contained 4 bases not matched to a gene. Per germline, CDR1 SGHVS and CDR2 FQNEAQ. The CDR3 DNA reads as TGTGCCAGCAGCTTAAGGGAGCGGGGGGGCTCCTACAATGAGCAGTTCTTC. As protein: CASSLRERGGSYNEQFF.

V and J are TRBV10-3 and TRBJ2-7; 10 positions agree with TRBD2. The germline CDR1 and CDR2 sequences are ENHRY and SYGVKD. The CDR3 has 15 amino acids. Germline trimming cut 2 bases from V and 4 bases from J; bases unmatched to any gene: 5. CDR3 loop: CAISERVAGGYEQYF. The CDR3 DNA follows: TGTGCCATCAGTGAGAGAGTAGCGGGGGGATACGAGCAGTACTTC.

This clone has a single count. CDR3 in DNA: TGCAGTGCTGACAGGGCAAATGAGCAGTTCTTC. Its translation: CSADRANEQFF. The chain is built from TRBV20-1 and TRBJ2-1, with 7 positions matching TRBD1. CDR1 is DFQATT and CDR2 is SNEGSKA in the germline V gene (reference sequence). V lost 5 bases and J lost 7; bases outside the gene matches: 2. This CDR3 contains 11 residues.

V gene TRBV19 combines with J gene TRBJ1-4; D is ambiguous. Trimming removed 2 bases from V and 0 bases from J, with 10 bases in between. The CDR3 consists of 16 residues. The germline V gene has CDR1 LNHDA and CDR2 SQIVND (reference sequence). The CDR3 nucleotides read TGTGCCAGTAGTATATTGGGCTTCGCAACTAATGAAAAACTGTTTTTT. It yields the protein CASSILGFATNEKLFF.

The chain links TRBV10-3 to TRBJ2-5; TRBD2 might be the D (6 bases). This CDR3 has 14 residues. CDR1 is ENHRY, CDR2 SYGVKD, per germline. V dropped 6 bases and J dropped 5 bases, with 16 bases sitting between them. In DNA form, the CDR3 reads TGTGCCATCAGACGGGACTCGGGGGAGGAGACCCAGTACTTC. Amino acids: CAIRRDSGEETQYF.

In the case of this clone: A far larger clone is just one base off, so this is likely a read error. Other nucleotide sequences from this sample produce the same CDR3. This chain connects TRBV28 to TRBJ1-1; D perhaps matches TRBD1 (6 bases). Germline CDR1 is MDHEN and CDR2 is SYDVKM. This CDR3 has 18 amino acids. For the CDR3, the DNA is TGTGCCAGCAGTTTAGGGAGATGGGTCAGGGGAATGAACACTGAAGCTTTTTTT. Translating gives CASSLGRWVRGMNTEAFF. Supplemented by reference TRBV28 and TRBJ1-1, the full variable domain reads DVKVTQSSRYLVKRTGEKVFLECVQDMDHENMFWYRQDPGLGLRLIYFSYDVKMKEKGDIPEGYSVSREKKERFSLILESASTNQTSMYLCASSLGRWVRGMNTEAFFGQGTRLTVV.

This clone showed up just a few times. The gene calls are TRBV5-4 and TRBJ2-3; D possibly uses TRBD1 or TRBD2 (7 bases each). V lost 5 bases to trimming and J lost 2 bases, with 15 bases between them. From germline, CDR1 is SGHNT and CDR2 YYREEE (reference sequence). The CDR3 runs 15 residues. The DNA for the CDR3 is TGTGCCAGCAGGTCGAGCGGGACAGCCACAGATACGCAGTATTTT. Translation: CASRSSGTATDTQYF. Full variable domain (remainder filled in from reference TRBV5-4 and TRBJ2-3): ETGVTQSPTHLIKTRGQQVTLRCSSQSGHNTVSWYQQALGQGPQFIFQYYREEENGRGNFPPRFSGLQFPNYSSELNVNALELDDSALYLCASRSSGTATDTQYFGPGTRLTVL.

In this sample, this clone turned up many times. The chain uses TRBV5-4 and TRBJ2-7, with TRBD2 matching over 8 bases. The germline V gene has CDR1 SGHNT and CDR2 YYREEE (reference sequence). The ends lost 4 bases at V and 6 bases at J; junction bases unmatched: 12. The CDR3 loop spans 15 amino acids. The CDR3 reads CASSRTGLVKGEQYF. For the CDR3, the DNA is TGTGCCAGCAGCCGGACGGGACTAGTGAAGGGCGAGCAGTACTTC.

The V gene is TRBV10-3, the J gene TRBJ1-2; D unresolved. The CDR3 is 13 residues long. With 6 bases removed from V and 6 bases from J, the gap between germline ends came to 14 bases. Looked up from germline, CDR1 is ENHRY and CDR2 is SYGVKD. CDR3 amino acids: CAIRETGGDGYTF. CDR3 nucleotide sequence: TGTGCCATCAGAGAAACGGGCGGGGATGGCTACACCTTC.